This TCR beta chain was observed in a study of cytomegalovirus exposure and HLA in healthy donors. Turning to the study itself: Earlier, some 200 million T cells were analyzed, and approximately 110 million unique TCR beta sequences were found among them. Findings and caveats of the study: Cytomegalovirus-associated status was assigned to around 160 TCR beta chains. A prior analysis recorded that most TCR beta V segments were productive about 87% or about 30% of the time.

Amplification used 60 Vbeta primers and 13 Jbeta primers. This table comes from immunoSEQ multiplex PCR, and its TCRdb copy is limited to in-frame clones, with some not included. The data show approximately 170,000 clones, 68% seen once. Notes on this clone: Its antigen is still unknown.

Sequencing input: PBMCs. The clonotype was recovered from a man in his fifties or sixties in good health and CMV-seronegative.

This CDR3 reads CSVSQGATEAFF. The CDR3 nucleotides read TGCAGCGTATCACAGGGGGCGACTGAAGCTTTCTTT. This chain connects TRBV29-1 to TRBJ1-1; 9 bases are a match to TRBD1. The CDR3 sequence is 12 residues long. The germline gives CDR1 SQVTM, CDR2 ANQGSEA. V gave up 6 bases and J gave up 5 bases; unmatched junction bases: 4.